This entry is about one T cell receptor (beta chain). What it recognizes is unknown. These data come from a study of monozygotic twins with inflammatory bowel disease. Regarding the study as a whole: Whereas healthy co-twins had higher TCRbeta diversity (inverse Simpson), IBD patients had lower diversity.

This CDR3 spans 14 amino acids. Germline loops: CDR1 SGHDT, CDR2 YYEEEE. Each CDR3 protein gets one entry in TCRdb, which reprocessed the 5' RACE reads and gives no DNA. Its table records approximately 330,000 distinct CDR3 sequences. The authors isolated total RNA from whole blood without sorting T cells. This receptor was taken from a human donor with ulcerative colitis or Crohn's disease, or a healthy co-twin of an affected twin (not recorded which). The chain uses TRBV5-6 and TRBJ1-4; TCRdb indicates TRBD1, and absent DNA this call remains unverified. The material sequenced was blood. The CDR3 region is CASSPDRFNEKLFF. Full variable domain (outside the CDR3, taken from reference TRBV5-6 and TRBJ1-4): DAGVTQSPTHLIKTRGQQVTLRCSPKSGHDTVSWYQQALGQGPQFIFQYYEEEERQRGNFPDRFSGHQFPNYSSELNVNALLLGDSALYLCASSPDRFNEKLFFGSGTQLSVL.